This entry concerns a single T cell receptor beta chain. Original processing notes: Amplified reference gene primers provided the basis for estimating nucleated cell counts. Assay: immunoSEQ multiplex PCR; the TCRdb copy retains only in-frame clones and omits some. That table is the source of V, J and clone size, and D and trimming were worked out from the DNA. The table has 40,000 to 55,000 clones, 85% to 90% seen once. The sample originates from a study of blood T cell repertoires in COVID-19. The sequencing sample was made of peripheral blood. This clonotype was sampled from a human donor in a cohort sampled during active COVID-19.

The CDR3 reads CASVARVHNSPLHF. In DNA form, the CDR3 reads TGTGCCAGTGTAGCCAGGGTACATAATTCACCCCTCCACTTT. The gene calls are TRBV6-5 and TRBJ1-6; TRBD1 might be the D (5 bases). V gave up 9 bases and J gave up 5 bases, with 14 bases separating them. CDR3 length equals 14 residues. Germline CDR1 is MNHEY and CDR2 is SVGAGI.